This T cell receptor (beta chain) was captured in a study of T cell changes during pregnancy in multiple sclerosis. Looked up from germline, CDR1 is SEHNR and CDR2 is FQNEAQ (reference sequence). This CDR3 is 14 amino acids long. Trimming removed 1 base from V and 3 bases from J, with 10 bases in between. Libraries were prepared by immunoSEQ multiplex PCR; TCRdb keeps only in-frame clonotypes and omits some of them. Of tens of thousands of clones in the sample, approximately 90% are singletons; the top ten hold more than 0.3%. The source is a female donor with multiple sclerosis, enrolled in a pregnancy study. V is TRBV7-9 and J is TRBJ2-7; D gene ambiguous. The sequenced sample was CD4+ T cells from peripheral blood mononuclear cells, obtained before pregnancy. CDR3 nucleotide sequence: TGTGCCAGCAGCTTAGGTCCCCAGTTCTACGAGCAGTACTTC. It is translated as CASSLGPQFYEQYF.